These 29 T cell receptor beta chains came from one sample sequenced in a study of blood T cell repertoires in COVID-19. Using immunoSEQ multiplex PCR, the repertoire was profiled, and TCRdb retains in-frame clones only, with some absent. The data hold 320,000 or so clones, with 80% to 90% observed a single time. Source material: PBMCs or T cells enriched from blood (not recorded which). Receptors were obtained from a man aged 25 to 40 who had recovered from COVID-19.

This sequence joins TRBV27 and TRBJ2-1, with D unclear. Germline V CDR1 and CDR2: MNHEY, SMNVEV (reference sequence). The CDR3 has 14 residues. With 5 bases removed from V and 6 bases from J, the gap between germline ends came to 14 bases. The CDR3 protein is CASSPRDGGNEQFF. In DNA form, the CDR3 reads TGTGCCAGCAGTCCCCGTGACGGCGGCAATGAGCAGTTCTTC.

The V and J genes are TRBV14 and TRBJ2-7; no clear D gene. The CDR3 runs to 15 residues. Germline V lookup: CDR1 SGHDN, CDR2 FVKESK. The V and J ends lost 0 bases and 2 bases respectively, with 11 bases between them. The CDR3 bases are TGTGCCAGCAGCCAAGATCTTGACACCACCTACGAGCAGTACTTC. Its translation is CASSQDLDTTYEQYF. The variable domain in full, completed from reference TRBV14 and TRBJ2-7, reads EAGVTQFPSHSVIEKGQTVTLRCDPISGHDNLYWYRRVMGKEIKFLLHFVKESKQDESGMPNNRFLAERTGGTYSTLKVQPAELEDSGVYFCASSQDLDTTYEQYFGPGTRLTVT.

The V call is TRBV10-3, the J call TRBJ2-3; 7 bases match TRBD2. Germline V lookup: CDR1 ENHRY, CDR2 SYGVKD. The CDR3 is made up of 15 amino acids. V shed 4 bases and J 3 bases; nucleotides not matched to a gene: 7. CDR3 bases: TGTGCCATCAGTGGCAAGCGGGGTTGGACAGATACGCAGTATTTT. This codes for CAISGKRGWTDTQYF.

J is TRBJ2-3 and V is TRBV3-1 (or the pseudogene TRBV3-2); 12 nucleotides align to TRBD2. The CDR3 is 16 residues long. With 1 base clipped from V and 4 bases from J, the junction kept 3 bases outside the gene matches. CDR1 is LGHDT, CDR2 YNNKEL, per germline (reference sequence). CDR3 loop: CASSQVTSGGPDTQYF. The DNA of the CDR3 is TGTGCCAGCAGCCAAGTCACTAGCGGGGGGCCAGATACGCAGTATTTT.

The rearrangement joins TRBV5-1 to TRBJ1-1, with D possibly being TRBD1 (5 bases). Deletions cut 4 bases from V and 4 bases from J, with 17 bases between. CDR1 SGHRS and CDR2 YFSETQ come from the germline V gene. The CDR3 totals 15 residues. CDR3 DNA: TGCGCCAGCAGCGCCTCCAGGGATTTGGGCACTGAAGCTTTCTTT. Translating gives CASSASRDLGTEAFF.

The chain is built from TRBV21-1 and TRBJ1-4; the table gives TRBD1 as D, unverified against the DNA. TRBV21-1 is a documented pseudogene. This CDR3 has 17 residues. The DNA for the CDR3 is TGTGCCAGCAGCAAAATTCGGTCGACAGGGGGAAATGAAAAACTGTTTTTT. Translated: CASSKIRSTGGNEKLFF.

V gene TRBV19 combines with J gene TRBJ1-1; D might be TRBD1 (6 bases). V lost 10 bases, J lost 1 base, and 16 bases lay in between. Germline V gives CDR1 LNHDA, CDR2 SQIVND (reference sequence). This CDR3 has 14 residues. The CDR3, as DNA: TGTGCCACGGTTATTAGGGGGGGGAACACTGAAGCTTTCTTT. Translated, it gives CATVIRGGNTEAFF.

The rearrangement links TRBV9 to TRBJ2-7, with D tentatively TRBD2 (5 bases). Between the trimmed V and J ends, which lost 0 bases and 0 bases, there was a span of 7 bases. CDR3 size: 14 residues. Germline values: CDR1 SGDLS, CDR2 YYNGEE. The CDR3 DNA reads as TGTGCCAGCAGCGTAGTAGGGAGCTCCTACGAGCAGTACTTC. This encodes CASSVVGSSYEQYF.

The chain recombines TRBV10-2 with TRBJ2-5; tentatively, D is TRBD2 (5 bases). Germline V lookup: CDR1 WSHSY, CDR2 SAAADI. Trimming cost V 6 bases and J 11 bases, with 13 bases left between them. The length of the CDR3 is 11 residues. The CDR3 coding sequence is TGCGCCAGCAGCCTGGGGTCGGGACAGTACTTC. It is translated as CASSLGSGQYF.

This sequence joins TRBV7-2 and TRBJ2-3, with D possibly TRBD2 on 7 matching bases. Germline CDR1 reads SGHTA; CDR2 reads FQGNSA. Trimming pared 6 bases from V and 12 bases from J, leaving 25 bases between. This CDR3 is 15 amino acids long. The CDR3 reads CASRIRFEGGFYQYF. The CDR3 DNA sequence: TGTGCCAGCAGAATCCGGTTTGAGGGGGGGTTTTATCAGTATTTT.

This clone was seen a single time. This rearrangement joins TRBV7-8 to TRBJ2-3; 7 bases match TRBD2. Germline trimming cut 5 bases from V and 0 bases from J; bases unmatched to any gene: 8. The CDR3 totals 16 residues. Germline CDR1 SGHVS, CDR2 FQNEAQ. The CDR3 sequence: CASSTAGVPSTDTQYF. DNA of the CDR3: TGTGCCAGCAGCACCGCGGGGGTTCCTAGCACAGATACGCAGTATTTT.

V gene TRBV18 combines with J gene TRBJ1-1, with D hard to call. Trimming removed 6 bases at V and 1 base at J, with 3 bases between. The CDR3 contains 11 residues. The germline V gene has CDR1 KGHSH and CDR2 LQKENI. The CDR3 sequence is CASSSNTEAFF. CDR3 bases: TGTGCCAGCTCCTCGAACACTGAAGCTTTCTTT.

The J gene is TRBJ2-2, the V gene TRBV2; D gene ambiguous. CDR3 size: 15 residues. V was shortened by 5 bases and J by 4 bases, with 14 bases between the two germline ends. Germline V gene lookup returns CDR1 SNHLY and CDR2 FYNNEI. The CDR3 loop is CASSQYGVSTGELFF. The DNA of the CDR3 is TGTGCCAGCAGTCAATATGGTGTGAGCACCGGGGAGCTGTTTTTT.

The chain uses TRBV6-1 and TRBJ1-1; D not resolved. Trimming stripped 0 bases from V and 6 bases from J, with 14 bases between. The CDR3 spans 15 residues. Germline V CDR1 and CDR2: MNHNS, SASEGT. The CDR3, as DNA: TGTGCCAGCAGTGAAGCCTCGGGAATCGGCGCTGAAGCTTTCTTT. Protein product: CASSEASGIGAEAFF.

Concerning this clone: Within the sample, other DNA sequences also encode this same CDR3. The CDR3 DNA is TGTGCCAGCAGCCAAGATCGGGATCAGCCCCAGCATTTT. This sequence encodes CASSQDRDQPQHF. The J gene is TRBJ1-5, the V gene TRBV3-1 (or the pseudogene TRBV3-2); D not resolved. The CDR3 is 13 amino acids. The germline V gene encodes CDR1 LGHDT and CDR2 YNNKEL (reference sequence). Trimming cost V 0 bases and J 5 bases, with 5 bases left between them.

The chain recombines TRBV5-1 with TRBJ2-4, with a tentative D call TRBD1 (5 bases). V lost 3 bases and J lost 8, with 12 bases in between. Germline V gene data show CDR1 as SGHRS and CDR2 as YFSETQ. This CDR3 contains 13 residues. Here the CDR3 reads CASSSSREDIQYF. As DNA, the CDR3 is TGCGCCAGCAGCTCCTCCAGGGAAGACATTCAGTACTTC. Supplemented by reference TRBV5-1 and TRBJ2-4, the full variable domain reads KAGVTQTPRYLIKTRGQQVTLSCSPISGHRSVSWYQQTPGQGLQFLFEYFSETQRNKGNFPGRFSGRQFSNSRSEMNVSTLELGDSALYLCASSSSREDIQYFGAGTRLSVL.

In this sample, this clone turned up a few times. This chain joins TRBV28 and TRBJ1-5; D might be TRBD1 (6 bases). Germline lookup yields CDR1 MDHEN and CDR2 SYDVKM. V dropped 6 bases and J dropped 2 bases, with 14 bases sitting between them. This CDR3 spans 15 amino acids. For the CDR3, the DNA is TGTGCCAGCAGCTCAGGGGTTAGGGGCAATCAGCCCCAGCATTTT. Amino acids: CASSSGVRGNQPQHF.

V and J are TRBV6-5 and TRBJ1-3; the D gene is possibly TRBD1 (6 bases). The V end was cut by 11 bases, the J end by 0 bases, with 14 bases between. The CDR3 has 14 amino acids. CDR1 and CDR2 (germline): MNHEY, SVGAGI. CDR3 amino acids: CAFSRDNSGNTIYF. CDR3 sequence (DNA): TGTGCCTTTTCCCGGGACAACTCTGGAAACACCATATATTTT.

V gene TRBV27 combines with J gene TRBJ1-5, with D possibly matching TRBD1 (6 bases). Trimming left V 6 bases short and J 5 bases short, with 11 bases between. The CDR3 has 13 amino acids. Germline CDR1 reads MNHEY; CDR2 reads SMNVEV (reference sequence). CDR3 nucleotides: TGTGCCAGCAGCGCACAGGGAGATCAGCCCCAGCATTTT. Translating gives CASSAQGDQPQHF.

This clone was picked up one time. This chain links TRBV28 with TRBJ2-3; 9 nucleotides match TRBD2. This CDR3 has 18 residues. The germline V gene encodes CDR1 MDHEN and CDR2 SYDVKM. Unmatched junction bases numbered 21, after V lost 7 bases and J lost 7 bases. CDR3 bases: TGTGCCAGCACTACTGTCCGGGTTAGGGGACTAGCACTGCATACGCAGTATTTT. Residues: CASTTVRVRGLALHTQYF.

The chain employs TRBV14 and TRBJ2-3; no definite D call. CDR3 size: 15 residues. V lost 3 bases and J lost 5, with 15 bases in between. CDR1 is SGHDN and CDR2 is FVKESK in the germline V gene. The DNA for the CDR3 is TGTGCCAGCAGCCACATCCGGGTAGCCGGAGATACGCAGTATTTT. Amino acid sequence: CASSHIRVAGDTQYF.

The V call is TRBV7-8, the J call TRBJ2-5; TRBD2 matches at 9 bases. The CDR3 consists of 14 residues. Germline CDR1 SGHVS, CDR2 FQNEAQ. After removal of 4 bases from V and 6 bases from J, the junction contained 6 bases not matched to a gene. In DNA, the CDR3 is TGTGCCAGCAGCTCCGGGACTAGCACCCAGACCCAGTACTTC. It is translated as CASSSGTSTQTQYF.

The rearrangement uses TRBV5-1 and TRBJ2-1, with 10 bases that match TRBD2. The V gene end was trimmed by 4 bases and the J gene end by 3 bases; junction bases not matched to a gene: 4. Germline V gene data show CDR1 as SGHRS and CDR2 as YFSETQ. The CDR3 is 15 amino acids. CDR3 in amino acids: CASSGTSGDYNEQFF. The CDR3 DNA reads TGCGCCAGCAGCGGCACTAGCGGGGACTACAATGAGCAGTTCTTC.

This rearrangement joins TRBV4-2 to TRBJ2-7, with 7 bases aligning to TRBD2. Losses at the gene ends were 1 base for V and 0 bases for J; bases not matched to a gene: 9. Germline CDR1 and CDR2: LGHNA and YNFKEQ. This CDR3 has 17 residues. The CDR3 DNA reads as TGTGCCAGCAGCCAAGCCCTTGGGGGGGGGACCTCCTACGAGCAGTACTTC. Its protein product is CASSQALGGGTSYEQYF.

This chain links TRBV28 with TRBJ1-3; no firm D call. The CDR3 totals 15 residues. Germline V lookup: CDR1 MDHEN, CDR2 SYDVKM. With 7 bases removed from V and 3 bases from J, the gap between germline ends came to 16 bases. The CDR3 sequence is CASIPTLGSGNTIYF. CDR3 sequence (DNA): TGTGCCAGCATCCCGACTTTAGGGAGTGGAAACACCATATATTTT.

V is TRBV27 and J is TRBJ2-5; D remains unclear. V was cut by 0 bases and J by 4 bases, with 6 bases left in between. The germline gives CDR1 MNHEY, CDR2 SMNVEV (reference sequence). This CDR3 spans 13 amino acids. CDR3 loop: CASSLSHGETQYF. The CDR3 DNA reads TGTGCCAGCAGTTTATCGCACGGAGAGACCCAGTACTTC.

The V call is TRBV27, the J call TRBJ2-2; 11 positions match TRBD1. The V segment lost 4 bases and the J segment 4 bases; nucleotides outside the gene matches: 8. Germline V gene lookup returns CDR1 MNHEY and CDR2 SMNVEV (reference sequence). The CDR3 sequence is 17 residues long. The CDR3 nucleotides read TGTGCCAGCAGTTCCCCCCGGACAGGGGGCATCACCGGGGAGCTGTTTTTT. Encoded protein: CASSSPRTGGITGELFF.

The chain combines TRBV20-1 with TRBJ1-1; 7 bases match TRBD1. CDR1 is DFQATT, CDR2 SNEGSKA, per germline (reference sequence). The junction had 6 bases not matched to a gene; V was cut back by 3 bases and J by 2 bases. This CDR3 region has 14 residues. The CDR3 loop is CSASPGTANTEAFF. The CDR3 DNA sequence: TGCAGTGCTAGTCCCGGGACAGCTAACACTGAAGCTTTCTTT.

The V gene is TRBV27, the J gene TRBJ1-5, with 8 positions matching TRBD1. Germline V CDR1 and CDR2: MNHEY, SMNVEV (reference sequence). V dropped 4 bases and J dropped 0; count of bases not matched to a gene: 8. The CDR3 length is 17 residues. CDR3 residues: CASSSGTGAFSNQPQHF. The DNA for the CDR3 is TGTGCCAGCAGTTCCGGGACAGGAGCTTTTAGCAATCAGCCCCAGCATTTT.